This note documents a single T cell receptor (beta chain) sequence. Its matching antigen is unknown. This sample stems from a study of vaccination effects on CD4 cells after COVID-19. The length of the CDR3 is 16 residues. Trimming took 1 base from V and 1 from J, leaving 11 bases between them. Germline V lookup: CDR1 MGHRA, CDR2 YSYEKL. Using immunoSEQ multiplex PCR, the repertoire was profiled, and TCRdb retains in-frame clones only, with some absent. Of around 25,000 clones in the sample, roughly 81% are singletons; the top ten hold roughly 6%. Ahead of sequencing, the ViraFEST assay grew antigen-specific CD4+ T cells using viral peptide pools. CD4+ T cell isolation took place after about 11 days of culture. Each person got two doses of an mRNA SARS-CoV-2 vaccine, BNT162b2 or mRNA-1273.

The TCR sequence derives from a human donor who received a COVID-19 vaccine. Some clones in this sample may be carry-over from other donors' samples. This chain connects TRBV4-1 to TRBJ1-5; D may be TRBD1 (6 bases). The source was CD4+ T cells from PBMCs cultured with SARS-CoV-2 spike peptides, collected after COVID-19 vaccination. CDR3 sequence: CASSQGGRGSNQPQHF. The CDR3 DNA reads as TGCGCCAGCAGCCAAGGGGGGAGGGGGAGCAATCAGCCCCAGCATTTT.